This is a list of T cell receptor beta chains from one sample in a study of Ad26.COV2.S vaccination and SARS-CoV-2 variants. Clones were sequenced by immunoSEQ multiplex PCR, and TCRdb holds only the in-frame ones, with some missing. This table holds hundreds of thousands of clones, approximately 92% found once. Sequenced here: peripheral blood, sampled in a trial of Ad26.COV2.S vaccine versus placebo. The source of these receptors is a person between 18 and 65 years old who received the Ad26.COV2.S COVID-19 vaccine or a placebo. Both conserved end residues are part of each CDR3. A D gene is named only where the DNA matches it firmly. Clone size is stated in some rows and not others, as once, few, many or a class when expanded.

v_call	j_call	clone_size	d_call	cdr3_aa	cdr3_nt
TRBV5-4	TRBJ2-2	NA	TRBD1	CASSVTQGTGELFF	TGTGCCAGCAGCGTCACACAGGGGACCGGGGAGCTGTTTTTT
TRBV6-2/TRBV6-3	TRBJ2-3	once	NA	CASSYAPLTATDTQYF	TGTGCCAGCAGTTACGCCCCCTTAACGGCCACAGATACGCAGTATTTT
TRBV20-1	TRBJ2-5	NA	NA	CSARWRETQYF	TGCAGTGCTAGATGGCGGGAGACCCAGTACTTC
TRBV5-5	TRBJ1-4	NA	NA	CASSLQGPNEKLFF	TGTGCCAGCAGCTTGCAGGGTCCCAATGAAAAACTGTTTTTT
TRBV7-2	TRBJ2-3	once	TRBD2	CASSLVPSGSGSDTQYF	TGTGCCAGCAGCTTAGTCCCTAGCGGGAGTGGGTCAGATACGCAGTATTTT
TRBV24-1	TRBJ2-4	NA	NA	CATSLRDSAKNIQYF	TGTGCCACCAGTTTGCGGGACAGTGCCAAAAACATTCAGTACTTC
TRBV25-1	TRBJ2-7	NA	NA	CASSVIGSSYEQYF	TGTGCCAGCAGTGTGATCGGTAGCTCCTACGAGCAGTACTTC
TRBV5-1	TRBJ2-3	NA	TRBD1	CASSPRTGGSFTDTQYF	TGCGCCAGCAGCCCCCGGACAGGGGGCTCTTTCACAGATACGCAGTATTTT
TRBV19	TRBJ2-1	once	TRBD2	CASSPGLAGSYNEQFF	TGTGCCAGTAGTCCGGGACTAGCGGGATCCTACAATGAGCAGTTCTTC
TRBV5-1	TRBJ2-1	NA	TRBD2	CASSLGVASGSEQFF	TGCGCCAGCAGCTTGGGGGTGGCTAGCGGGAGTGAGCAGTTCTTC
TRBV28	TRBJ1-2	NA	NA	CASSLMRFGYGYTF	TGTGCCAGCAGTTTAATGCGGTTCGGCTATGGCTACACCTTC
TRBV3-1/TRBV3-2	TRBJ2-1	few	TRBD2	CASSQVSSGSKPYNEQFF	TGTGCCAGCAGCCAAGTGAGTAGCGGGAGTAAACCCTACAATGAGCAGTTCTTC
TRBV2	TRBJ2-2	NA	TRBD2	CASSPLAVNTGELFF	TGTGCCAGCTCGCCCCTAGCGGTAAACACCGGGGAGCTGTTTTTT
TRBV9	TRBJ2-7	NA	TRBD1	CASSILDRGLSEQYF	TGTGCCAGCAGCATCTTGGACAGGGGGCTGAGCGAGCAGTACTTC
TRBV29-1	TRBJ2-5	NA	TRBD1	CSVERQGGLEGTQYF	TGCAGCGTTGAACGACAGGGGGGATTAGAGGGGACCCAGTACTTC